This T cell receptor beta chain came from a study of T cell repertoires in cytomegalovirus infection. Study summary: CMV epitopes that were recently identified and HLA-C-restricted were used alongside well-studied HLA-B-restricted ones. The public TCR beta signatures pointed to both CMV infection and matching HLA type.

This CDR3 is 12 amino acids long. The germline V gene has CDR1 SGHTA and CDR2 FQGNSA. V shed 5 bases and J shed 7 bases, with 11 bases lying between them. MiXCR, applied by TCRdb to the reads, yields one record per CDR3 protein. The sample consists of roughly 860,000 distinct CDR3 sequences, about 33% of them appearing once. This clonotype appeared a few times. Its antigen is unidentified. Study-level results: CMV-specific HLA-C-restricted TCR beta clonotypes dominated the ex vivo response. The study identified carriers of CMV plus the relevant HLA from cumulative public TCR beta family frequency.

The source was cultured CD8+ T cells from PBMCs, collected from culture after CMV antigen stimulation. The gene calls are TRBV7-2 and TRBJ1-2, with no clear D. The clonotype comes from a human donor in good health (CMV status not recorded). Some clones in this sample may be carry-over from other donors' samples. Here the CDR3 DNA reads TGTGCCAGCAGCCCCCCCCCGGGTGGCTACACCTTC. It is translated as CASSPPPGGYTF.